This TCR beta chain was captured by sequencing in a study of T cell repertoires in cytomegalovirus infection. Study-wide context: The authors relied on CMV epitopes, both recently identified HLA-C-restricted and well-studied HLA-B-restricted. Through public TCR beta signatures, both CMV infection and matching HLA type were indicated.

One entry per CDR3 protein results from TCRdb running MiXCR on the reads. The sample has more than 250,000 distinct CDR3 sequences, around 25% seen once. In its sample, this clonotype was seen once. Antigen unknown. Study outcomes and limitations: Public TCR beta family frequency separated CMV-and-HLA carriers, including in an independent cohort. Predominance within the ex vivo response was attributable to HLA-C-restricted CMV-specific TCR beta clonotypes.

This CDR3 comprises 16 residues. Germline CDR1 is DFQATT and CDR2 is SNEGSKA (reference sequence). Trimming took off 3 bases at V and 7 bases at J, with 22 bases between the two ends. V usage is TRBV20-1 and J usage is TRBJ2-1, with TRBD1 as a possible D gene (6 bases). The specimen was cultured PBMCs, collected from culture after CMV antigen stimulation. The receptor was isolated from a human donor in good health (CMV status not recorded). Some clones in this sample may be carry-over from other donors' samples. The CDR3: CSASGGGATPANEQFF. In DNA, the CDR3 is TGCAGTGCTAGTGGGGGCGGAGCGACCCCGGCGAATGAGCAGTTCTTC.